These T cell receptor beta chains were read from a single sample in a study of cytomegalovirus exposure and HLA in healthy donors. Data came from immunoSEQ multiplex PCR; TCRdb stores just in-frame clones and leaves some out. Here the sample spans 75,000 to 85,000 clones, 80% being singletons. Specimen: PBMCs. Every receptor here comes from a male donor in good health and CMV-seronegative. Both conserved end residues are part of each CDR3. The D gene is left open where the match is weak. Size values are once, few and many counts, or a class for expanded clones, and some rows have none.

v_gene: TRBV5-4; j_gene: TRBJ2-7; d_gene: TRBD1; abundance: -; CDR3aa: CASSLEPGQGGYEQYF; CDR3nt: TGTGCCAGCAGCTTGGAACCGGGACAGGGGGGATACGAGCAGTACTTC
v_gene: TRBV29-1; j_gene: TRBJ2-5; d_gene: TRBD2; abundance: -; CDR3aa: CSVSTSGTETQYF; CDR3nt: TGCAGCGTCTCGACTAGCGGGACGGAGACCCAGTACTTC
v_gene: TRBV10-2; j_gene: TRBJ2-3; d_gene: TRBD2; abundance: -; CDR3aa: CASGGTSGRATDTQYF; CDR3nt: TGCGCCAGCGGAGGGACTAGCGGGAGGGCCACAGATACGCAGTATTTT
v_gene: TRBV2; j_gene: TRBJ1-6; d_gene: TRBD1; abundance: -; CDR3aa: CASSGQGGSPLHF; CDR3nt: TGTGCCAGCAGTGGACAGGGCGGATCACCCCTCCACTTT
v_gene: TRBV5-4; j_gene: TRBJ2-5; d_gene: TRBD1; abundance: -; CDR3aa: CASSLAGQGRETQYF; CDR3nt: TGTGCCAGCAGCTTGGCCGGACAGGGAAGAGAGACCCAGTACTTC
v_gene: TRBV4-2; j_gene: TRBJ1-2; d_gene: -; abundance: -; CDR3aa: CASSRGHLLTLKNYGYTF; CDR3nt: TGTGCCAGCAGCCGGGGACATCTATTGACGCTCAAGAACTATGGCTACACCTTC
v_gene: TRBV7-3; j_gene: TRBJ2-1; d_gene: -; abundance: -; CDR3aa: CASSLSGGPGEQFF; CDR3nt: TGTGCCAGCAGCTTATCCGGAGGGCCGGGTGAGCAGTTCTTC
v_gene: TRBV4-3; j_gene: TRBJ1-1; d_gene: -; abundance: -; CDR3aa: CASSQEARLNTEAFF; CDR3nt: TGCGCCAGCAGCCAAGAAGCGAGATTGAACACTGAAGCTTTCTTT
v_gene: TRBV19; j_gene: TRBJ2-1; d_gene: -; abundance: -; CDR3aa: CASSKRVYSYNEQFF; CDR3nt: TGTGCCAGTAGTAAGCGGGTTTACTCCTACAATGAGCAGTTCTTC
v_gene: TRBV6-1; j_gene: TRBJ1-1; d_gene: TRBD1; abundance: few; CDR3aa: CASRPDRDGTEAFF; CDR3nt: TGTGCCAGCAGGCCAGACAGGGATGGGACTGAAGCTTTCTTT
v_gene: TRBV9; j_gene: TRBJ2-1; d_gene: -; abundance: -; CDR3aa: CASSRGEALYNERFF; CDR3nt: TGTGCCAGCAGCAGAGGAGAAGCGCTATACAATGAGCGGTTCTTC
v_gene: TRBV30; j_gene: TRBJ1-5; d_gene: -; abundance: -; CDR3aa: CAWSPPSRNQPQHF; CDR3nt: TGTGCCTGGAGTCCCCCTAGTCGGAATCAGCCCCAGCATTTT
v_gene: TRBV28; j_gene: TRBJ2-3; d_gene: TRBD2; abundance: -; CDR3aa: CASSLLAGRATDTQYF; CDR3nt: TGTGCCAGCAGTTTACTAGCGGGCCGGGCGACAGATACGCAGTATTTT
v_gene: TRBV9; j_gene: TRBJ1-4; d_gene: TRBD1; abundance: few; CDR3aa: CASSVGTGRTNEKLFF; CDR3nt: TGTGCCAGCAGCGTCGGGACAGGGCGAACTAATGAAAAACTGTTTTTT
v_gene: TRBV27; j_gene: TRBJ1-2; d_gene: -; abundance: -; CDR3aa: CASSSTEYHGYTF; CDR3nt: TGTGCCAGCAGTTCCACAGAGTACCATGGCTACACCTTC
v_gene: TRBV7-9; j_gene: TRBJ2-7; d_gene: TRBD2; abundance: -; CDR3aa: CASSTSGSFYEQYF; CDR3nt: TGTGCCAGCAGCACTAGCGGGAGTTTTTACGAGCAGTACTTC
v_gene: TRBV28; j_gene: TRBJ1-1; d_gene: -; abundance: -; CDR3aa: CASSLRVNTEAFF; CDR3nt: TGTGCCAGCAGTTTACGGGTGAACACTGAAGCTTTCTTT
v_gene: TRBV7-8; j_gene: TRBJ2-7; d_gene: -; abundance: -; CDR3aa: CASSPGRGQHF; CDR3nt: TGTGCCAGCAGCCCCGGCCGGGGTCAACACTTC
v_gene: TRBV7-2; j_gene: TRBJ1-5; d_gene: -; abundance: -; CDR3aa: CASSPGQQPQHF; CDR3nt: TGTGCCAGCAGCCCAGGACAGCAGCCCCAGCATTTT
v_gene: TRBV5-4; j_gene: TRBJ2-1; d_gene: -; abundance: -; CDR3aa: CASSSRGGGEQFF; CDR3nt: TGTGCCAGCAGCTCCCGGGGAGGTGGTGAGCAGTTCTTC
v_gene: TRBV29-1; j_gene: TRBJ2-5; d_gene: TRBD1; abundance: -; CDR3aa: CSVEQQGRPETQYF; CDR3nt: TGCAGCGTTGAACAACAGGGGCGGCCAGAGACCCAGTACTTC
v_gene: TRBV19; j_gene: TRBJ2-3; d_gene: -; abundance: -; CDR3aa: CASSISRDWDTQYF; CDR3nt: TGTGCCAGTAGTATATCCAGGGATTGGGATACGCAGTATTTT
v_gene: TRBV5-5; j_gene: TRBJ2-3; d_gene: -; abundance: -; CDR3aa: CASSLYSGSTDTQYF; CDR3nt: TGTGCCAGCAGCTTATACAGTGGAAGCACAGATACGCAGTATTTT
v_gene: TRBV30; j_gene: TRBJ1-2; d_gene: -; abundance: -; CDR3aa: CAWSNTVYGYTF; CDR3nt: TGTGCCTGGAGTAATACAGTCTATGGCTACACCTTC
v_gene: TRBV2; j_gene: TRBJ2-3; d_gene: -; abundance: -; CDR3aa: CASSPMGADTQYF; CDR3nt: TGTGCCAGCAGCCCGATGGGGGCTGATACGCAGTATTTT
v_gene: TRBV7-2; j_gene: TRBJ1-3; d_gene: TRBD1; abundance: few; CDR3aa: CASSPPNRGFSGNTIYF; CDR3nt: TGTGCCAGCAGCCCCCCAAACAGGGGGTTCTCTGGAAACACCATATATTTT
v_gene: TRBV10-3; j_gene: TRBJ1-5; d_gene: TRBD1; abundance: -; CDR3aa: CAISEGTERGQPQHF; CDR3nt: TGTGCCATCAGTGAAGGGACAGAGAGGGGTCAGCCCCAGCATTTT
v_gene: TRBV25-1; j_gene: TRBJ1-2; d_gene: TRBD1; abundance: -; CDR3aa: CASSDSAGGFSYTF; CDR3nt: TGTGCCAGCAGTGATTCCGCAGGGGGCTTTAGCTACACCTTC
v_gene: TRBV5-1; j_gene: TRBJ2-7; d_gene: -; abundance: -; CDR3aa: CASSAGQSYEQYF; CDR3nt: TGCGCCAGCAGCGCCGGACAGTCATACGAGCAGTACTTC
v_gene: TRBV27; j_gene: TRBJ2-6; d_gene: -; abundance: once; CDR3aa: CASRAPSSGANVPTF; CDR3nt: TGTGCCAGCAGGGCGCCCAGCTCTGGGGCCAACGTCCCGACTTTC
v_gene: TRBV5-1; j_gene: TRBJ2-5; d_gene: -; abundance: -; CDR3aa: CASSSGGGGITETQYF; CDR3nt: TGCGCCAGCAGCTCGGGGGGCGGTGGGATTACGGAGACCCAGTACTTC
v_gene: TRBV4-1; j_gene: TRBJ2-7; d_gene: -; abundance: -; CDR3aa: CASSQDHSSYEQYF; CDR3nt: TGCGCCAGCAGCCAAGACCACTCCTCCTACGAGCAGTACTTC
v_gene: TRBV28; j_gene: TRBJ1-3; d_gene: -; abundance: -; CDR3aa: CASSRNRLSGNTIYF; CDR3nt: TGTGCCAGCAGTCGCAACAGGCTTTCTGGAAACACCATATATTTT
v_gene: TRBV7-6; j_gene: TRBJ1-1; d_gene: -; abundance: -; CDR3aa: CASSTDENTEAFF; CDR3nt: TGTGCCAGCAGCACTGATGAGAACACTGAAGCTTTCTTT
v_gene: TRBV19; j_gene: TRBJ2-2; d_gene: TRBD1; abundance: -; CDR3aa: CASNSLPGGGNTGELFF; CDR3nt: TGTGCCAGTAATAGCCTCCCAGGGGGTGGGAACACCGGGGAGCTGTTTTTT
v_gene: TRBV9; j_gene: TRBJ2-5; d_gene: TRBD1; abundance: -; CDR3aa: CASSARLQTGGQTQYF; CDR3nt: TGTGCCAGCAGCGCGCGGCTCCAGACAGGGGGCCAGACCCAGTACTTC
v_gene: TRBV19; j_gene: TRBJ1-2; d_gene: TRBD1; abundance: -; CDR3aa: CASRSTGGYGYTF; CDR3nt: TGTGCCAGTAGGTCGACAGGGGGATATGGCTACACCTTC
v_gene: TRBV28; j_gene: TRBJ1-2; d_gene: -; abundance: -; CDR3aa: CASMADYGYTF; CDR3nt: TGTGCCAGCATGGCTGACTATGGCTACACCTTC
v_gene: TRBV9; j_gene: TRBJ2-1; d_gene: -; abundance: few; CDR3aa: CASSPAGRGRENEQFF; CDR3nt: TGTGCCAGCAGCCCCGCCGGGAGGGGGCGTGAGAATGAGCAGTTCTTC
v_gene: TRBV18; j_gene: TRBJ1-2; d_gene: -; abundance: -; CDR3aa: CASSASDSQYGYTF; CDR3nt: TGTGCCAGCTCAGCCTCGGACAGTCAATATGGCTACACCTTC
v_gene: TRBV15; j_gene: TRBJ2-5; d_gene: -; abundance: -; CDR3aa: CATSRDGGSWETQYF; CDR3nt: TGTGCCACCAGCAGAGATGGCGGAAGCTGGGAGACCCAGTACTTC
v_gene: TRBV30; j_gene: TRBJ2-7; d_gene: -; abundance: -; CDR3aa: CAWSRSSEQYF; CDR3nt: TGTGCCTGGAGTCGTAGCAGCGAGCAGTACTTC
v_gene: TRBV7-5; j_gene: TRBJ2-7; d_gene: -; abundance: -; CDR3aa: CARSLRRGQGGYEQYF; CDR3nt: TGTGCCAGAAGCTTAAGGAGGGGACAGGGGGGGTACGAGCAGTACTTC
v_gene: TRBV2; j_gene: TRBJ2-7; d_gene: -; abundance: few; CDR3aa: CASSGQRSSYEQYF; CDR3nt: TGTGCCAGCAGTGGCCAGCGGAGCTCCTACGAGCAGTACTTC
v_gene: TRBV27; j_gene: TRBJ2-3; d_gene: -; abundance: once; CDR3aa: CASGESWGTDTQYF; CDR3nt: TGTGCCAGCGGAGAATCATGGGGCACAGATACGCAGTATTTT